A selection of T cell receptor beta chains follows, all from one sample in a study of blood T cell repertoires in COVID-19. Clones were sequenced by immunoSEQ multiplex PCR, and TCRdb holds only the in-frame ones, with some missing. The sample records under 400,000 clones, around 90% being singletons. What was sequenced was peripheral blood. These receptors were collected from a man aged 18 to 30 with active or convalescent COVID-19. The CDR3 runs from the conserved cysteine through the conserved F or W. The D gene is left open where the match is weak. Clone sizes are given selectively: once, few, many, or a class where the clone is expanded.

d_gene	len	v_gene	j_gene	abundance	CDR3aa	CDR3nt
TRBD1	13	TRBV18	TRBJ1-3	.	CASSGTAGNTIYF	TGTGCCAGCTCCGGGACAGCTGGAAACACCATATATTTT
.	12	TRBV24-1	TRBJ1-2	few	CATSDINYGYTF	TGTGCCACCAGTGACATTAACTATGGCTACACCTTC
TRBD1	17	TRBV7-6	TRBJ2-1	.	CASSLGHRGRVYNEQFF	TGTGCCAGCAGCTTAGGACACAGGGGACGGGTATACAATGAGCAGTTCTTC
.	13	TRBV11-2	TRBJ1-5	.	CASSLPGYQPQHF	TGTGCCAGCAGCTTACCGGGATATCAGCCCCAGCATTTT
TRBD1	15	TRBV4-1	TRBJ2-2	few	CASSFRTGDTGELFF	TGCGCCAGCAGCTTCCGGACAGGGGACACCGGGGAGCTGTTTTTT
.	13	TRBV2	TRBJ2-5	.	CASSAGFLETQYF	TGTGCCAGCAGTGCGGGTTTCCTGGAGACCCAGTACTTC
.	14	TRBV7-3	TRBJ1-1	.	CASSLSEGSSEAFF	TGTGCCAGCAGCTTAAGTGAGGGCAGCTCTGAAGCTTTCTTT
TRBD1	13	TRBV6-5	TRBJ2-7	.	CASRNTGEYEQYF	TGTGCCAGCAGAAACACAGGGGAGTACGAGCAGTACTTC
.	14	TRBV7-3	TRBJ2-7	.	CASRPDSKVGEQYF	TGTGCCAGCAGACCCGACAGCAAGGTTGGCGAGCAGTACTTC
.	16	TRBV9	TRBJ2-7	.	CASSVAGFSGVYEQYF	TGTGCCAGCAGCGTAGCGGGGTTTTCGGGCGTCTACGAGCAGTACTTC
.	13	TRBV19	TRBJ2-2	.	CASSITSAGELFF	TGTGCCAGTAGTATAACTAGTGCCGGGGAGCTGTTTTTT
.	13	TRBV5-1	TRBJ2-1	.	CATAGIRGNEQFF	TGCGCCACGGCCGGGATCCGGGGGAATGAGCAGTTCTTC
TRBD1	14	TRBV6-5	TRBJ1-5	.	CASSLNRGPSPQHF	TGTGCCAGCAGCCTAAACAGGGGTCCATCGCCCCAGCATTTT
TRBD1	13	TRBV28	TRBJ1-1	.	CASGTGGNTEAFF	TGTGCCAGCGGGACAGGCGGGAACACTGAAGCTTTCTTT
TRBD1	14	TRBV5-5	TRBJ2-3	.	CASSSGTGTDTQYF	TGTGCCAGCAGCTCCGGGACAGGCACAGATACGCAGTATTTT